The rows below give T cell receptor beta chains drawn from one sample of a study of prognosis after radiotherapy for stage I lung cancer. TCRdb reprocessed the multiplex PCR reads via MiXCR and lists one record per CDR3 protein. The sample carries over 25,000 distinct CDR3 sequences, under 60% recorded once. Sequenced here: PBMCs, sampled before or after stereotactic body radiation therapy (not recorded which). The receptors come from a donor older than 45 with non-small cell lung cancer. The CDR3 runs from the conserved cysteine through the conserved F or W. Fields, in order: V gene, D gene, clone size, J gene, CDR3 protein, CDR3 DNA. A D gene is named only where the DNA matches it firmly. Not all rows give a size; the values are once, few, many and, for expanded clones, a class.

v_gene: TRBV5-1
d_gene: -
abundance: -
j_gene: TRBJ2-7
CDR3aa: CASSLTGSYEQYF
CDR3nt: TGCGCCAGCAGCTTGACAGGGAGCTACGAGCAGTACTTC

v_gene: TRBV24-1
d_gene: TRBD2
abundance: once
j_gene: TRBJ2-1
CDR3aa: CATSDLGLADNEQFF
CDR3nt: TGTGCCACCAGTGATTTGGGACTAGCGGACAATGAACAGTTCTTC

v_gene: TRBV5-5
d_gene: -
abundance: many
j_gene: TRBJ2-5
CDR3aa: CASSFGSSETQYF
CDR3nt: TGTGCCAGCAGCTTTGGTTCTTCGGAGACCCAGTACTTC

v_gene: TRBV2
d_gene: TRBD2
abundance: -
j_gene: TRBJ2-3
CDR3aa: CASSSPGTSGIRTDTQYF
CDR3nt: TGTGCCAGCAGCTCTCCCGGGACTAGCGGGATTCGGACAGATACGCAGTATTTT

v_gene: TRBV28
d_gene: -
abundance: medium-sized
j_gene: TRBJ1-6
CDR3aa: CASSSSGQFNSPLHF
CDR3nt: TGTGCCAGCAGTTCCTCCGGACAGTTTAATTCACCCCTCCACTTT

v_gene: TRBV6-1
d_gene: -
abundance: -
j_gene: TRBJ2-7
CDR3aa: CASSEVWETYREQYF
CDR3nt: TGTGCCAGCAGTGAAGTTTGGGAGACCTACAGGGAGCAGTACTTC

v_gene: TRBV24-1
d_gene: -
abundance: -
j_gene: TRBJ2-2
CDR3aa: CATSGVVGELFF
CDR3nt: TGTGCCACCAGTGGGGTGGTCGGGGAGCTGTTTTTT

v_gene: TRBV4-1
d_gene: -
abundance: many
j_gene: TRBJ1-2
CDR3aa: CASSQGGLANYGYTF
CDR3nt: TGCGCCAGCAGCCAAGGGGGCCTAGCTAACTATGGCTACACCTTC

v_gene: TRBV19
d_gene: TRBD1
abundance: many
j_gene: TRBJ2-1
CDR3aa: CASSKGAHSNNEQFF
CDR3nt: TGTGCCAGTAGTAAGGGGGCCCACAGCAACAATGAGCAGTTCTTC

v_gene: TRBV27
d_gene: TRBD1
abundance: medium-sized
j_gene: TRBJ2-1
CDR3aa: CASSAGTGVNEQFF
CDR3nt: TGTGCCAGCAGTGCCGGGACAGGGGTAAATGAGCAGTTCTTC